The 26 T cell receptor beta chains in this list originate from one sample, sequenced in a study of identical twins. A single record per CDR3 protein comes from TCRdb applying MiXCR to the 5' RACE reads. The sample consists of 250,000 or so distinct CDR3 sequences, about 12% of them appearing once. The same data also went into a second study, on yellow fever vaccine responses in identical twins.

The sample consisted of memory (CD45RO+) T cells sorted from blood. Receptor source: a young woman in good health.

This clonotype has a handful of counts. V gene TRBV9 combines with J gene TRBJ2-1; D is unresolved. Deletions cut 0 bases from V and 8 bases from J, with 9 bases between. The CDR3 loop spans 13 amino acids. CDR1 is SGDLS and CDR2 is YYNGEE in the germline V gene. The CDR3 sequence is CASSVDDSYEQFF. The CDR3 region has the DNA TGTGCCAGCAGCGTAGACGATAGCTATGAGCAGTTCTTC.

Details on this clonotype: A much larger clone differs from this one at a single base, so this may be a read error. V is TRBV5-1 and J is TRBJ1-1; D not certain. V was cut by 7 bases and J by 2 bases, with 12 bases left in between. In germline, CDR1 is SGHRS, CDR2 YFSETQ. The CDR3 runs to 13 residues. The CDR3 protein is CASGSGINTEAFF. The CDR3 DNA reads TGCGCCAGCGGTTCCGGGATCAACACTGAAGCTTTCTTT.

This clonotype was seen a handful of times. The chain uses TRBV6-1 and TRBJ2-1; D is perhaps TRBD2 (7 bases). V shed 7 bases and J shed 15 bases, with 16 bases lying between them. Germline values: CDR1 MNHNS, CDR2 SASEGT. The CDR3 runs 11 residues. The CDR3 protein is CASTDRSGGFF. The CDR3 DNA reads as TGTGCCAGCACCGACAGGTCGGGGGGGTTCTTC.

The V and J genes are TRBV6-5 and TRBJ2-7; 12 nucleotides line up with TRBD2. V shed 0 bases, J shed 6 bases, and the junction held 9 bases outside the gene matches. The CDR3 length is 17 residues. Per the germline V gene, CDR1 is MNHEY and CDR2 is SVGAGI. DNA of the CDR3: TGTGCCAGCAGTTACTCCCCTGGACTAGCGGGGTCGTTCGAGCAGTACTTC. Encoded protein: CASSYSPGLAGSFEQYF.

This clonotype was detected a few times. The CDR3, as DNA: TGTGCCAGCAGCGTAGTTCGTAAGGGGGGCGCGATGGATACGCAGTATTTT. Its protein product is CASSVVRKGGAMDTQYF. The chain carries TRBV9 and TRBJ2-3; D tentatively fits TRBD1 or TRBD2 (6 bases each). V lost 0 bases to trimming and J lost 6 bases, with 20 bases between them. CDR3 size: 17 residues. CDR1 is SGDLS and CDR2 is YYNGEE in the germline V gene.

A few counts support this clonotype. The chain couples TRBV5-1 to TRBJ2-1; D perhaps matches TRBD2 (6 bases). Per germline, CDR1 SGHRS and CDR2 YFSETQ. The CDR3 runs to 14 residues. Trimming pared 1 base from V and 7 bases from J, leaving 12 bases between. The CDR3 here is CASSLTSLGNEQFF. CDR3 coding DNA: TGCGCCAGCAGCTTGACTAGCCTGGGGAATGAGCAGTTCTTC.

This clonotype was seen a few times. This chain connects TRBV7-9 to TRBJ2-1; 8 nucleotides align to TRBD1. V lost 4 bases and J lost 9; bases outside the gene matches: 8. This CDR3 comprises 14 residues. Germline V gene sequence: CDR1 SEHNR, CDR2 FQNEAQ (reference sequence). The CDR3 sequence is CASSSLKQGGEQFF. Here the CDR3 DNA reads TGTGCCAGCAGCTCCCTTAAACAGGGGGGTGAGCAGTTCTTC.

This clonotype occurred a few times. The chain carries TRBV3-1 and TRBJ2-7; D is unclear. Trimming pared 1 base from V and 5 bases from J, leaving 12 bases between. Germline assignment: CDR1 LGHDT and CDR2 YNNKEL (reference sequence). This CDR3 is built from 14 residues. The CDR3 loop reads CASSQVPLSHEQYF. CDR3 DNA sequence: TGTGCCAGCAGCCAAGTTCCCCTAAGCCACGAGCAGTACTTC.

The chain has TRBV20-1 and TRBJ2-3, with 12 bases lining up with TRBD2. Germline CDR1 is DFQATT and CDR2 is SNEGSKA (reference sequence). The CDR3 runs to 13 residues. J gave up 5 bases and V 4 bases, and 1 base lay outside the gene matches. The CDR3 reads CSAKLAGGDTQYF. The CDR3 DNA reads as TGCAGTGCTAAACTAGCGGGAGGAGATACGCAGTATTTT.

This clonotype was counted ten times or more. The rearrangement uses TRBV4-3 and TRBJ1-1; D is uncertain. The CDR3 covers 14 residues. V lost 2 bases and J lost 3, with 10 bases in between. CDR1 is LGHNA, CDR2 YSLEER, per germline. The DNA for the CDR3 is TGCGCCAGCAGCCAACTCCTGTGGGACACTGAAGCTTTCTTT. This encodes CASSQLLWDTEAFF.

This chain joins TRBV20-1 and TRBJ2-1, with D perhaps TRBD1 (6 bases). V was trimmed by 6 bases and J by 7 bases, leaving 16 bases between them. Germline V lookup: CDR1 DFQATT, CDR2 SNEGSKA (reference sequence). This CDR3 has 13 amino acids. CDR3 region: CSADPTGRNEQFF. In DNA form, the CDR3 reads TGCAGTGCGGACCCCACAGGGCGTAATGAGCAGTTCTTC.

This clonotype has at least ten counts. The V gene is TRBV5-1, the J gene TRBJ2-3; 12 nucleotides align to TRBD2. CDR3 size: 15 residues. Germline V gives CDR1 SGHRS, CDR2 YFSETQ. Losses at the gene ends were 5 bases for V and 4 bases for J; bases not matched to a gene: 5. This CDR3 is CASRTSGGPADTQYF. CDR3 DNA sequence: TGCGCCAGCAGGACTAGCGGGGGCCCGGCAGATACGCAGTATTTT.

The V call is TRBV6-5, the J call TRBJ2-6; TRBD2 is a possible D gene (5 bases). V was pared by 0 bases and J by 4 bases, with 7 bases between. CDR3 length equals 15 residues. Looked up from germline, CDR1 is MNHEY and CDR2 is SVGAGI. CDR3 region: CASSYSGEGANVLTF. Here the CDR3 DNA reads TGTGCCAGCAGTTACTCCGGGGAGGGGGCCAACGTCCTGACTTTC.

This clonotype has just a few counts. This chain links TRBV12-3 or TRBV12-4 with TRBJ2-3; D tentatively fits TRBD1 or TRBD2 (5 bases each). With 10 bases removed from V and 0 bases from J, the gap between germline ends came to 14 bases. CDR3 size: 14 residues. CDR3 sequence: CAIGTDASTDTQYF. The CDR3 nucleotides read TGTGCCATCGGGACGGATGCTAGCACAGATACGCAGTATTTT.

This clonotype appeared many times. A junction end diverges from the germline sequence, so it may reflect a read error. The V call is TRBV5-1, the J call TRBJ2-7; TRBD1 matches 7 bases. This CDR3 is built from 13 residues. Germline V gives CDR1 SGHRS, CDR2 YFSETQ. In nucleotides, the CDR3 is TGTGCCAGCAGTTCGGGACAGTCCTACGAGCAGTACTTC. This encodes CASSSGQSYEQYF.

The V gene is TRBV27, the J gene TRBJ2-7; 12 bases line up with TRBD1. Trimming removed 5 bases from V and 5 bases from J; junction bases left unmatched: 10. The CDR3 sequence is 16 residues long. Looked up from germline, CDR1 is MNHEY and CDR2 is SMNVEV (reference sequence). For the CDR3, the DNA is TGTGCCAGCAGTGATAGGGGGGACAGGGGGCACCACGAGCAGTACTTC. Translation: CASSDRGDRGHHEQYF.

The chain employs TRBV27 and TRBJ2-3; 10 positions match TRBD2. V shed 5 bases and J 0 bases; nucleotides not matched to a gene: 5. CDR1 is MNHEY and CDR2 is SMNVEV in the germline V gene (reference sequence). The CDR3 has 16 amino acids. DNA for the CDR3: TGTGCCAGCAGTCCTGATAGCGGGAGGAGCACAGATACGCAGTATTTT. Its translation is CASSPDSGRSTDTQYF.

This clonotype was seen many times. The chain is built from TRBV4-3 and TRBJ2-1, with 10 bases fitting TRBD1. Looked up from germline, CDR1 is LGHNA and CDR2 is YSLEER. J lost 2 bases, V lost 0 bases, and 1 base had no gene match. The CDR3 length is 16 residues. The CDR3 nucleotides are TGCGCCAGCAGCCAAGAGGGACAGGGGACCTACAATGAGCAGTTCTTC. This codes for CASSQEGQGTYNEQFF.

This clonotype was found a few times. The chain employs TRBV20-1 and TRBJ2-1; either TRBD1 or TRBD2 may fit D (6 bases each). CDR1 and CDR2 (germline): DFQATT, SNEGSKA (reference sequence). V was trimmed by 1 base and J by 4 bases, leaving 14 bases between them. The CDR3 loop spans 15 amino acids. The CDR3 here is CSARGGRGHYNEQFF. CDR3 in DNA: TGCAGTGCTAGAGGGGGGCGGGGTCATTACAATGAGCAGTTCTTC.

A few counts support this clonotype. The chain recombines TRBV10-3 with TRBJ2-1, with 12 bases identical to TRBD2. The germline CDR1 and CDR2 sequences are ENHRY and SYGVKD. The CDR3 runs 16 residues. The V gene end was trimmed by 2 bases and the J gene end by 6 bases; junction bases not matched to a gene: 5. CDR3 sequence reads: CAISEPGLAGSNEQFF. CDR3 DNA sequence: TGTGCCATCAGTGAGCCGGGACTAGCGGGCTCCAATGAGCAGTTCTTC.

The V call is TRBV7-9, the J call TRBJ2-7; D call uncertain. Trimming cost V 1 base and J 8 bases, with 12 bases left between them. CDR3 length: 13 amino acids. CDR1 is SEHNR and CDR2 is FQNEAQ in the germline V gene (reference sequence). The CDR3 nucleotides read TGTGCCAGCAGCTTAGATTCTGGGGTCAAGCAGTACTTC. Amino acids: CASSLDSGVKQYF.

This clonotype was counted a few times. The chain uses TRBV7-2 and TRBJ2-7, with 7 positions matching TRBD1. Germline V CDR1 and CDR2: SGHTA, FQGNSA. The CDR3 is 13 amino acids. Trimming at V came to 0 bases and at J to 11 bases, leaving 7 bases not matched to a gene. DNA of the CDR3: TGTGCCAGCAGCTTAGCCGGGACAGAGAAAAAGTACTTC. It is translated as CASSLAGTEKKYF.

At least ten counts were recorded for this clonotype. The chain links TRBV5-1 to TRBJ2-4; 7 nucleotides align to TRBD1. Germline V gene lookup returns CDR1 SGHRS and CDR2 YFSETQ. This CDR3 contains 15 residues. Unmatched junction bases numbered 4, after V lost 0 bases and J lost 4 bases. The CDR3 sequence is CASSLVGTAKNIQYF. CDR3 sequence (DNA): TGCGCCAGCAGCTTGGTTGGGACAGCTAAAAACATTCAGTACTTC.

This clonotype was seen ten or more times. The chain carries TRBV29-1 and TRBJ2-3; possibly TRBD1 for D (6 bases). This CDR3 region has 14 residues. The V end lost 5 bases, the J end lost 0 bases, and 12 bases lay between the germline ends. The germline gives CDR1 SQVTM, CDR2 ANQGSEA. CDR3 region: CSVNRDISTDTQYF. CDR3 sequence (DNA): TGCAGCGTTAACCGGGACATTAGCACAGATACGCAGTATTTT.

This clonotype has only a few counts. The rearrangement links TRBV6-6 to TRBJ1-1, with 7 bases that match TRBD1. Germline V lookup: CDR1 MNHNY, CDR2 SVGAGI (reference sequence). The CDR3 loop spans 13 amino acids. Trimming removed 4 bases from V and 6 bases from J; junction bases left unmatched: 5. The CDR3 protein is CASSSQGVAEAFF. CDR3 coding DNA: TGTGCCAGCAGTTCCCAGGGGGTGGCTGAAGCTTTCTTT.

The chain combines TRBV28 with TRBJ2-3, with D possibly matching TRBD1 (5 bases). The V and J ends lost 7 bases and 7 bases respectively, with 18 bases between them. Germline-derived CDR1 and CDR2 are MDHEN and SYDVKM. This CDR3 spans 14 amino acids. The CDR3 sequence: CASISGRDPHTQYF. CDR3 coding DNA: TGTGCCAGCATCTCTGGCAGGGATCCACATACGCAGTATTTT.